This T cell receptor (beta chain) stems from a study of cytomegalovirus exposure and HLA in healthy donors. Points on this clone: Antigen unknown. One junction end disagrees with the germline gene, perhaps due to a read error.

PCR involved 60 Vbeta and 13 Jbeta primers. TCRdb keeps only in-frame clones here, not all; method: immunoSEQ multiplex PCR. The sample lists roughly 200,000 clones, roughly 73% occurring once. Germline V CDR1 and CDR2: SGDLS, YYNGEE. This CDR3 region has 15 residues. Study-level points and caveats: Researchers reported in a later analysis that a missense DCLRE1C variant was tied to TCR beta V- and J-gene trimming.

What was sequenced was PBMCs. The sequence derives from a woman in her 30s in good health and CMV-seropositive. The chain recombines TRBV9 with TRBJ1-4; no clear D. The CDR3 protein is CASSVLGSTNEELFF. CDR3 nucleotides: TGTGCCAGCAGCGTACTAGGATCAACTAATGAAGAACTGTTTTTT.